This T cell receptor beta chain was recovered during a study of T cells expressing NK-cell markers. General study points: One observes that, in several donors, these clonotypes were also the leading ones within the CD3+CD56-NKG2C+ fraction.

Details on this clonotype: No antigen is known for it.

The germline V gene encodes CDR1 ENHRY and CDR2 SYGVKD. This CDR3 contains 16 residues. Using the 5' RACE reads, TCRdb records one entry per CDR3 protein without DNA. The sample totals a few hundred thousand distinct CDR3 sequences. This TCR was sampled from a woman in her fifties or sixties in good health. The chain links TRBV10-3 to TRBJ2-1; checking the TCRdb D call of TRBD2 is not possible without DNA. Sequencing input: blood T cells: a sorted CD56 or NKG2C T cell subset, CD4+ or CD8+ T cells, or bulk PBMC T cells (not recorded which). The CDR3: CAIKGSGNSSYNEQFF.